Listed here is a single TCR beta chain. This sample is part of a study of technical replicates of blood from several donors. Libraries were prepared by immunoSEQ multiplex PCR; TCRdb keeps only in-frame clonotypes and omits some of them. In the table there are more than 11,000 clones, under 85% of which are singletons. The CDR3 extends over 15 amino acids. Trimming cost V 0 bases and J 3 bases, with 11 bases left between them. Germline values: CDR1 LNHDA, CDR2 SQIVND (reference sequence). The rearrangement joins TRBV19 to TRBJ1-1, with a weak D call TRBD1 (5 bases). This receptor was identified in a human donor in good health. Sequencing was done on a sample of PBMCs. The CDR3 loop is CASSIDPDRYTEAFF. The CDR3 DNA follows: TGTGCCAGTAGTATAGATCCTGACAGATACACTGAAGCTTTCTTT.